This T cell receptor (beta chain) was sequenced during a study of liver allograft versus peripheral blood T cells. In the study overall: Repertoires of T cell receptors in transplanted livers were compared with recipients' peripheral blood repertoires. Study conclusions and caveats: Intra-allograft T cell receptor repertoires in the liver reportedly differed from peripheral blood repertoires.

TCRdb reprocessed the reads with MiXCR, giving one entry per CDR3 protein. The sample consists of thousands of distinct CDR3 sequences, about a fifth of them appearing once. This clonotype ranks as medium-sized. The antigen remains unidentified. The sequence was obtained from a human patient who had a liver transplant. The graft donor may account for some of the T cells.

CDR3 sequence (DNA): TGTGCCACCAAGGCTAGCCGCAACGCCGGGGAGCTGTTTTTT. It specifies CATKASRNAGELFF. This chain links TRBV15 with TRBJ2-2, with a tentative D call TRBD2 (5 bases). CDR3 length equals 14 residues. The germline gives CDR1 LNHNV, CDR2 YYDKDF (reference sequence). V lost 7 bases and J 6 bases, leaving 15 bases between the germline ends.